This TCR beta chain was sequenced for a study of blood T cell repertoires in COVID-19. The age range of participants was about 18 to 95 years, with residence in about 25 US areas. In germline, CDR1 is WNHNN, CDR2 SYGVQD (reference sequence). The CDR3 sequence is 15 residues long. V trimming: 5 bases; J trimming: 2 bases; junction bases outside the gene matches: 4. Original analysis: Estimates of nucleated cell counts were drawn from the amplification of reference gene primers. TCRdb's copy holds only in-frame clones and misses some; the assay was immunoSEQ multiplex PCR. Clonal size and the V and J genes are those of that table, whereas D and trimming came from the DNA. Of some 240,000 clones listed, more than 75% are singletons.

The receptor comes from a woman between 40 and 55 years old with acute COVID-19. The V gene is TRBV10-1, the J gene TRBJ2-3; 10 bases are shared with TRBD2. Sample: PBMCs or T cells enriched from blood (not recorded which). The CDR3 is CASSQGLADTDTQYF. The CDR3 DNA is TGCGCCAGCAGTCAAGGACTAGCGGACACAGATACGCAGTATTTT.